This T cell receptor (beta chain) appears in the sequencing data of a study of blood T cell repertoires in COVID-19. About the research overall: There were acute and convalescent COVID-19 samples, and they came from the United States, Italy and Spain.

Germline CDR1 and CDR2: SNHLY and FYNNEI. V dropped 6 bases and J dropped 7 bases, with 15 bases sitting between them. The CDR3 extends over 13 amino acids. The cohort comprised adults aged roughly 18 to 95 years residing in under 25 US areas. Assignment of participants to cohorts was predicated upon participant-reported clinical history. Sequencing was performed with immunoSEQ multiplex PCR; in TCRdb, only in-frame clones are kept and a portion is missing. The sample yields about 160,000 clones, around 90% seen once. The sequence was collected from a woman between 40 and 50 years old who had been exposed to COVID-19. Source material: PBMCs or T cells enriched from blood (not recorded which). V and J are TRBV2 and TRBJ1-2, with TRBD1 as a possible D gene (5 bases). The CDR3 is CASRETEKGGYTF. The DNA of the CDR3 is TGTGCCAGCAGGGAGACAGAGAAGGGTGGCTACACCTTC.